A single TCR beta chain is shown here with its context. Antigen: not known. Per the germline V gene, CDR1 is DFQATT and CDR2 is SNEGSKA (reference sequence). This CDR3 is 15 amino acids long. Trimming removed 0 bases from V and 2 bases from J, with 10 bases in between. The data originate from a study of CD8+CD57+ T cells in acquired aplastic anemia. As for the study in general: Recorded DNA amounts for sorted CD4+ and CD8+ cells had an average of roughly 3.4 ug.

Genomic DNA, serving as template, underwent TCR beta VDJ and CDR3 profiling. TCRdb re-called the reads through MiXCR, storing one row per CDR3 protein. Of about 160,000 distinct CDR3 sequences in the sample, around half were seen once. Notes on the study in general: Patients and controls had in common 25 to 30 CD8+ CDR3 sequences.

By flow cytometry, patients selected for sequencing had shown an expansion of CD8+CD57+ cells. Every patient was diagnosed with severe acquired aplastic anemia. No patient had been given any therapy when blood was sampled. The source is a human donor with aplastic anemia. The chain links TRBV20-1 to TRBJ2-2; D not resolved. The sequenced material came from sorted CD4+, CD8+, or CD8+CD57+ T cells (not recorded which) from PBMCs. CDR3 in DNA: TGCAGTGCTAGAGATCCACGCGGCAACACCGGGGAGCTGTTTTTT. It yields the protein CSARDPRGNTGELFF.